This TCR beta chain was captured in a study of T cell responses to AZD1222 COVID-19 vaccine. From germline, CDR1 is MDHEN and CDR2 SYDVKM. There are 10 residues in the CDR3. V was pared by 6 bases and J by 5 bases, with 4 bases between. The repertoire was sequenced with immunoSEQ multiplex PCR; TCRdb's copy has only in-frame clones and lacks some. The table shows approximately 97,000 clones, with about 86% occurring only once. Specimen: peripheral blood, collected on day 0 of AZD1222 vaccination. The source is an adult in good health. The rearrangement uses TRBV28 and TRBJ1-2; D remains unclear. CDR3 amino acids: CASSGYGYTF. Written as DNA, the CDR3 is TGTGCCAGCAGCGGGTATGGCTACACCTTC.